The 30 T cell receptor beta chains in this list originate from one sample, sequenced in a study of CDR3 diversity in severe acne. TCRdb reprocessed the PCR reads with MiXCR, giving one entry per CDR3 protein. The data hold some 90,000 distinct CDR3 sequences, with roughly half observed a single time. The sample was blood. These receptors were collected from a male donor in good health, serving as a control.

This clonotype has at least ten counts. CDR3 nucleotide sequence: TGCAGTGCTAGGTCAGGATTCTCTTATAGCTCTGGAAACACCATATATTTT. As protein: CSARSGFSYSSGNTIYF. The rearrangement joins TRBV20-1 to TRBJ1-3; the D is unclear. V lost 3 bases and J 0 bases, leaving 18 bases between the germline ends. CDR1 is DFQATT, CDR2 SNEGSKA, per germline (reference sequence). The CDR3 sequence is 17 residues long.

This clonotype was observed a handful of times. This rearrangement joins TRBV25-1 to TRBJ2-6, with TRBD2 matching 9 bases. Germline V CDR1 and CDR2: MGHDK, SYGVNS. V lost 3 bases, J lost 4 bases, and 4 bases stayed unmatched. There are 16 residues in the CDR3. CDR3 sequence reads: CASSDSGTSGANVLTF. CDR3 nucleotides: TGTGCCAGCAGTGACTCCGGGACTAGCGGGGCCAACGTCCTGACTTTC.

The V gene is TRBV11-2, the J gene TRBJ2-3; D perhaps matches TRBD1 (5 bases). V was shortened by 4 bases and J by 6 bases, with 17 bases between the two germline ends. The germline V gene encodes CDR1 SGHAT and CDR2 FQNNGV. This CDR3 contains 15 residues. The CDR3 region has the DNA TGTGCCAGCAGCTCAATGGGGCTTGTTTTTGATACGCAGTATTTT. Translating it yields CASSSMGLVFDTQYF.

This clonotype was seen ten or more times. The gene calls are TRBV20-1 and TRBJ2-5, with D maybe TRBD1 (5 bases). The V end lost 3 bases, the J end lost 4 bases, and 15 bases lay between the germline ends. This CDR3 region has 14 residues. The germline V gene has CDR1 DFQATT and CDR2 SNEGSKA (reference sequence). The CDR3 region has the DNA TGCAGTGCTAGCCCGCAGGCAGGGATAGAGACCCAGTACTTC. Residues: CSASPQAGIETQYF.

This clonotype was recorded many times. The rearrangement links TRBV29-1 to TRBJ1-1, with 7 bases lining up with TRBD1. V lost 7 bases and J lost 5; bases outside the gene matches: 7. Germline V gene lookup returns CDR1 SQVTM and CDR2 ANQGSEA. This CDR3 is built from 12 residues. The CDR3 is CSEDRAGTEAFF. The CDR3 bases are TGCAGCGAAGACAGGGCGGGGACTGAAGCTTTCTTT.

V is TRBV5-4 and J is TRBJ1-2; perhaps TRBD1 as D (6 bases). There are 14 residues in the CDR3. V was cut by 4 bases and J by 5 bases, with 15 bases left in between. Germline CDR1 SGHNT, CDR2 YYREEE (reference sequence). Here the CDR3 reads CASSQQGVRYGYTF. Here the CDR3 DNA reads TGTGCCAGCAGCCAACAGGGTGTTCGGTATGGCTACACCTTC.

This sequence joins TRBV5-4 and TRBJ2-7; TRBD2 matches 7 bases. CDR1 SGHNT and CDR2 YYREEE come from the germline V gene (reference sequence). This CDR3 spans 15 amino acids. CDR3 in amino acids: CARDLGQRESYEQYF. Here the CDR3 DNA reads TGTGCTAGAGATTTGGGTCAGCGGGAATCCTACGAGCAGTACTTC.

The chain joins TRBV19 to TRBJ1-5; TRBD1 might be the D (5 bases). V was cut by 6 bases and J by 4 bases, with 10 bases left in between. Germline CDR1 and CDR2: LNHDA and SQIVND (reference sequence). The CDR3 has 13 amino acids. CDR3: CASSPGLNQPQHF. Written as DNA, the CDR3 is TGTGCCAGTAGCCCGGGACTTAATCAGCCCCAGCATTTT.

In its sample, this clonotype was seen many times. The chain carries TRBV4-1 and TRBJ1-5, with 9 bases lining up with TRBD1. The germline V gene encodes CDR1 MGHRA and CDR2 YSYEKL. Unmatched junction bases numbered 7, after V lost 0 bases and J lost 10 bases. The CDR3 has 15 residues. CDR3 sequence: CASSQDRDRASPQHF. The CDR3 region has the DNA TGCGCCAGCAGCCAAGATCGGGACAGGGCTTCACCCCAGCATTTT.

The rearrangement uses TRBV19 and TRBJ2-1, with 7 bases that match TRBD1. With 8 bases clipped from V and 9 bases from J, the junction kept 10 bases outside the gene matches. Germline-derived CDR1 and CDR2 are LNHDA and SQIVND (reference sequence). The CDR3 length is 13 residues. The DNA of the CDR3 is TGTGCCAGTCGAAGAGGGGGCGGCGGTGAGCAGTTCTTC. Encoded protein: CASRRGGGGEQFF.

This clonotype was detected a few times. The CDR3 coding sequence is TGTGCCACCAGCGGACACTATAGCAATCAGCCCCAGCATTTT. Its protein is CATSGHYSNQPQHF. V is TRBV15 and J is TRBJ1-5; D perhaps matches TRBD1 (5 bases). The germline gives CDR1 LNHNV, CDR2 YYDKDF (reference sequence). Trimming left V 5 bases short and J 0 bases short, with 8 bases between. This CDR3 has 14 amino acids.

The chain combines TRBV5-4 with TRBJ1-4; D call uncertain. Trimming shortened V by 0 bases and J by 5 bases, and 14 bases separated the two germline ends. This CDR3 is built from 16 residues. CDR1 and CDR2 from the germline V gene are SGHNT and YYREEE (reference sequence). The CDR3 loop is CASSLGGHSYNEKLFF. The CDR3 DNA reads as TGTGCCAGCAGCTTGGGAGGGCACTCCTACAATGAAAAACTGTTTTTT.

The gene calls are TRBV2 and TRBJ2-5, with 8 positions matching TRBD1. This CDR3 is built from 15 residues. V trimming: 11 bases; J trimming: 3 bases; junction bases outside the gene matches: 14. Germline assignment: CDR1 SNHLY and CDR2 FYNNEI. The CDR3 DNA sequence: TGTGCCGTTGGACAGGGAATTCTTCCGGAAGAGACCCAGTACTTC. It is translated as CAVGQGILPEETQYF.

This clonotype was picked up many times. The chain has TRBV2 and TRBJ2-5; no clear D. V lost 2 bases and J 6 bases, leaving 1 base between the germline ends. Germline V gene sequence: CDR1 SNHLY, CDR2 FYNNEI. The CDR3 runs 10 residues. The CDR3 DNA sequence: TGTGCCAGCAGTGAACAGACCCAGTACTTC. Its protein product is CASSEQTQYF.

This clonotype was seen more than once but under ten times. The chain is built from TRBV9 and TRBJ1-5; D is unclear. The CDR3 loop spans 15 amino acids. Germline CDR1 SGDLS, CDR2 YYNGEE. V lost 0 bases and J lost 3, with 10 bases in between. The CDR3 DNA sequence: TGTGCCAGCAGCGTAGGGGCTGGGCTCAATCAGCCCCAGCATTTT. This gives the protein CASSVGAGLNQPQHF.

J is TRBJ2-7 and V is TRBV4-2; TRBD2 aligns across 8 bases. With V trimmed by 2 bases and J by 5 bases, 17 bases remained unmatched. Germline CDR1 reads LGHNA; CDR2 reads YNFKEQ. This CDR3 is built from 18 residues. This CDR3 is CASSQKGIELAGGDEQYF. The CDR3 DNA reads as TGTGCCAGCAGCCAAAAGGGTATCGAGTTGGCGGGAGGAGACGAGCAGTACTTC.

The chain links TRBV20-1 to TRBJ2-2; 7 bases line up with TRBD2. This CDR3 spans 14 amino acids. Germline V lookup: CDR1 DFQATT, CDR2 SNEGSKA (reference sequence). The V and J ends lost 4 bases and 5 bases, in that order; junction bases with no gene match: 7. CDR3 sequence: CSAKTPSGTGELFF. The CDR3, as DNA: TGCAGTGCTAAAACCCCTAGCGGAACCGGGGAGCTGTTTTTT.

About this clonotype itself: A much larger clone is a single base away; this may be a read error. This chain uses TRBV5-5 with TRBJ2-5, with 10 bases identical to TRBD2. Germline V gene sequence: CDR1 SGHKS, CDR2 YYEKEE (reference sequence). V shed 6 bases, J shed 5 bases, and the junction held 16 bases outside the gene matches. The CDR3 contains 17 residues. Written as DNA, the CDR3 is TGTGCCAGCAACTCTGGAGGGCTAGCGGGAGCGGGGGAGACCCAGTACTTC. Residues: CASNSGGLAGAGETQYF.

CDR3 loop: CASTTYPQADTGELFF. DNA of the CDR3: TGTGCCAGCACCACTTACCCCCAGGCCGACACCGGGGAGCTGTTTTTT. The chain joins TRBV7-6 to TRBJ2-2; D is unresolved. This CDR3 has 16 residues. The germline V and J ends were trimmed by 7 bases and 3 bases, with 18 bases remaining between them. Germline CDR1 SGHVS, CDR2 FNYEAQ.

This clonotype was seen many times. The V gene is TRBV27, the J gene TRBJ2-1; 11 nucleotides align to TRBD2. V was clipped by 3 bases and J by 6 bases; unmatched bases: 1. This CDR3 has 14 residues. Looked up from germline, CDR1 is MNHEY and CDR2 is SMNVEV (reference sequence). CDR3 in amino acids: CASSFGTSGNEQFF. The DNA for the CDR3 is TGTGCCAGCAGTTTCGGGACTAGCGGCAATGAGCAGTTCTTC.

This clonotype has ten or more counts. V usage is TRBV6-6 and J usage is TRBJ2-3; tentatively, D is TRBD1 (6 bases). V was cut by 10 bases and J by 4 bases, with 24 bases left in between. CDR1 is MNHNY and CDR2 is SVGAGI in the germline V gene (reference sequence). This CDR3 is 16 amino acids long. In nucleotides, the CDR3 is TGTGCCACCCTGGCCGGAACAGGGATATACGCAGATACGCAGTATTTT. Its translation is CATLAGTGIYADTQYF.

There are a few counts of this clonotype. This chain joins TRBV7-9 and TRBJ2-7; 10 bases fit TRBD1. J was trimmed by 2 bases and V by 5 bases; bases with no gene match: 3. Per the germline V gene, CDR1 is SEHNR and CDR2 is FQNEAQ (reference sequence). The CDR3 covers 14 residues. CDR3 residues: CASSRTGGTYEQYF. CDR3 bases: TGTGCCAGCAGCAGGACAGGGGGGACCTACGAGCAGTACTTC.

The V and J genes are TRBV6-2 or TRBV6-3 and TRBJ1-1; weak D call: TRBD1 (5 bases). The V gene's germline CDR1 is MNHEY and CDR2 SVGEGT. Trimming removed 6 bases from V and 6 bases from J, with 17 bases in between. CDR3 length: 14 residues. CDR3 sequence reads: CASSASGGGAEAFF. As DNA, the CDR3 is TGTGCCAGCAGCGCCTCGGGGGGAGGGGCTGAAGCTTTCTTT.

This clonotype was recorded at least ten times. The chain combines TRBV20-1 with TRBJ1-1; a possible D gene is TRBD1 (5 bases). Germline V gene sequence: CDR1 DFQATT, CDR2 SNEGSKA (reference sequence). The CDR3 has 13 amino acids. V gave up 3 bases and J gave up 3 bases, with 11 bases separating them. The CDR3 reads CSASDAGHTEAFF. The CDR3, as DNA: TGCAGTGCTAGTGACGCGGGGCACACTGAAGCTTTCTTT.

The rearrangement links TRBV29-1 to TRBJ2-3; D perhaps matches TRBD1 (6 bases). Per germline, CDR1 SQVTM and CDR2 ANQGSEA. V lost 3 bases and J 2 bases, leaving 9 bases between the germline ends. CDR3 length: 13 residues. CDR3 coding DNA: TGCAGCGTTGAGGCAGGGGCCACAGATACGCAGTATTTT. This translates into CSVEAGATDTQYF.

The table lists this clonotype with a few counts. The chain joins TRBV6-1 to TRBJ2-6; D perhaps matches TRBD1 (6 bases). The CDR3 sequence is 16 residues long. Germline V CDR1 and CDR2: MNHNS, SASEGT. Trimming removed 5 bases at V and 0 bases at J, with 11 bases between. The CDR3 reads CASSNDRFSGANVLTF. The CDR3 bases are TGTGCCAGCAGTAATGACAGGTTCTCTGGGGCCAACGTCCTGACTTTC.

In its sample, this clonotype was seen once. The rearrangement joins TRBV29-1 to TRBJ2-3; possible D gene TRBD2, 6 bases. From germline, CDR1 is SQVTM and CDR2 ANQGSEA. The CDR3 is 13 residues long. V was clipped by 7 bases and J by 8 bases, with 19 bases between them. The DNA for the CDR3 is TGCAGCGCTAGCCCGGGACTCGCAAGTACGCAGTATTTT. This codes for CSASPGLASTQYF.

The V call is TRBV10-1, the J call TRBJ2-7; 7 bases map to TRBD1. The length of the CDR3 is 15 residues. In germline, CDR1 is WNHNN, CDR2 SYGVQD (reference sequence). Trimming cost V 6 bases and J 3 bases; bases outside gene matches: 11. CDR3 DNA sequence: TGCGCCAGCAGCGAGACCGTGGCAGGGGGCTACGAGCAGTACTTC. Translation: CASSETVAGGYEQYF.

V and J are TRBV5-4 and TRBJ2-3; 10 nucleotides line up with TRBD2. Per germline, CDR1 SGHNT and CDR2 YYREEE (reference sequence). Trimming took 4 bases from V and 4 from J; bases not matched to a gene: 9. The CDR3 totals 16 residues. The CDR3 DNA reads TGTGCCAGCAGCCAAGCCCCTAGCGGGAGCGCAGATACGCAGTATTTT. This codes for CASSQAPSGSADTQYF.

The CDR3 protein is CASSLTSGDPYEQYF. Here the CDR3 DNA reads TGTGCCAGCAGCCTCACTAGCGGGGACCCGTACGAGCAGTACTTC. The genes are TRBV5-4 and TRBJ2-7; 10 nucleotides align to TRBD2. With 4 bases clipped from V and 4 bases from J, the junction kept 8 bases outside the gene matches. The CDR3 runs 15 residues. Germline assignment: CDR1 SGHNT and CDR2 YYREEE (reference sequence).